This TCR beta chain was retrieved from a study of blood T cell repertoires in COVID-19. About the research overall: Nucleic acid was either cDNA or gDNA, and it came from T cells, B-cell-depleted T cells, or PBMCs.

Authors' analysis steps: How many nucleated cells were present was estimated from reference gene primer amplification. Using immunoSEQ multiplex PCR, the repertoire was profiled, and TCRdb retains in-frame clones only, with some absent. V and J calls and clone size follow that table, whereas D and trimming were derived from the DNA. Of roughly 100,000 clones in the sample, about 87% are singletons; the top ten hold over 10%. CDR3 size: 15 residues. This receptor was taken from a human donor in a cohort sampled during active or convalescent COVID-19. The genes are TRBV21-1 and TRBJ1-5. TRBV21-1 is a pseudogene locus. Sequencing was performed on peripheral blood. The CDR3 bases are TGTGCCAGCAGCATAGTAAGGGAGGGCTATCAGCCCCAGCATTTT. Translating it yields CASSIVREGYQPQHF.